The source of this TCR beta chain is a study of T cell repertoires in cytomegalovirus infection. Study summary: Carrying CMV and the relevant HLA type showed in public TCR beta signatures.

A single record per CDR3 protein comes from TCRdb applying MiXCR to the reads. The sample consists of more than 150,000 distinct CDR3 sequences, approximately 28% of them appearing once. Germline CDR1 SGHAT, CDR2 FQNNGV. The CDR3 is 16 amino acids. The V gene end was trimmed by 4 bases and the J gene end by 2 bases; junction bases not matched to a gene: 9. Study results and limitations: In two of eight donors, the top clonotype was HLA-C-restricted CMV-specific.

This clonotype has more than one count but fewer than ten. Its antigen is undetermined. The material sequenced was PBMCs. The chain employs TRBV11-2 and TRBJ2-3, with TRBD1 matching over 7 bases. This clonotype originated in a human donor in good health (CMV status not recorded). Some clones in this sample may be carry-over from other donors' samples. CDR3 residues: CASSSRSGQPTDTQYF. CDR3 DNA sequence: TGTGCCAGCAGCTCACGTTCGGGACAGCCCACAGATACGCAGTATTTT.